These T cell receptor beta chains were read from a single sample in a study of cytomegalovirus exposure and HLA in healthy donors. Profiling relied on immunoSEQ multiplex PCR, and the TCRdb table lists in-frame clones only, not all of them. This table holds 130,000 to 150,000 clones, roughly 80% found once. The sequencing input was PBMCs. Every receptor here comes from a man between 35 and 55 years old in good health and CMV-seropositive. The CDR3 runs from the conserved cysteine through the conserved F or W. Fields, in order: V gene, J gene, clone size, D gene, CDR3 DNA, CDR3 protein. The D gene is left open where the match is weak. A row's size may be missing; if present it is once, few, many or a size class.

v_call: TRBV11-2; j_call: TRBJ2-7; clone_size: once; d_call: TRBD2; cdr3_nt: TGTGCCAGCAGCCCCACTAGCGGGAGTTACGAGCAGTACTTC; cdr3_aa: CASSPTSGSYEQYF
v_call: TRBV20-1; j_call: TRBJ2-1; clone_size: NA; d_call: NA; cdr3_nt: TGCAGTGCTAGTGGGGACTCAGAGACCTTCTTC; cdr3_aa: CSASGDSETFF
v_call: TRBV11-2; j_call: TRBJ1-2; clone_size: NA; d_call: NA; cdr3_nt: TGTGCCAGCAGCTCCTTAGTTTATGGCTACACCTTC; cdr3_aa: CASSSLVYGYTF
v_call: TRBV19; j_call: TRBJ2-7; clone_size: NA; d_call: TRBD1; cdr3_nt: TGTGCCAGTAGTGCAGGACAGGGGATCTCCTACGAGCAGTACTTC; cdr3_aa: CASSAGQGISYEQYF
v_call: TRBV30; j_call: TRBJ2-6; clone_size: NA; d_call: NA; cdr3_nt: TGTGCCTTAGGGGCCGCTGGGGCCAACGTCCTGACTTTC; cdr3_aa: CALGAAGANVLTF
v_call: TRBV7-2; j_call: TRBJ1-2; clone_size: NA; d_call: NA; cdr3_nt: TGTGCCAGCAGGCCCGACAGTAACTATGGCTACACCTTC; cdr3_aa: CASRPDSNYGYTF
v_call: TRBV7-9; j_call: TRBJ2-5; clone_size: NA; d_call: TRBD1; cdr3_nt: TGTGCCAGCAGATCAACAGGGGAAGAGACCCAGTACTTC; cdr3_aa: CASRSTGEETQYF
v_call: TRBV7-8; j_call: TRBJ2-1; clone_size: NA; d_call: NA; cdr3_nt: TGTGCCAGCAGACTTAGCGTGCGGAGCTCCTACAATGAGCAGTTCTTC; cdr3_aa: CASRLSVRSSYNEQFF
v_call: TRBV7-2; j_call: TRBJ2-1; clone_size: few; d_call: TRBD2; cdr3_nt: TGTGCCAGCAGCTCGATGAGGACTAGCGGGTTATCCTACAATGAGCAGTTCTTC; cdr3_aa: CASSSMRTSGLSYNEQFF
v_call: TRBV9; j_call: TRBJ1-2; clone_size: NA; d_call: TRBD1; cdr3_nt: TGTGCCAGCAGCCCCCAGGACAGGGACGACTATGGCTACACCTTC; cdr3_aa: CASSPQDRDDYGYTF
v_call: TRBV6-1; j_call: TRBJ2-7; clone_size: NA; d_call: NA; cdr3_nt: TGTGCCAGCAGGGAGTCGACCTACGAGCAGTACTTC; cdr3_aa: CASRESTYEQYF
v_call: TRBV30; j_call: TRBJ2-1; clone_size: NA; d_call: NA; cdr3_nt: TGTGCCGCTAGCGCAAACTTGGGGAATGAGCAGTTCTTC; cdr3_aa: CAASANLGNEQFF
v_call: TRBV9; j_call: TRBJ2-2; clone_size: NA; d_call: TRBD2; cdr3_nt: TGTGCCAGCAGCGTAAGGTCGGGAGGGCAGAGCGGGGAGCTGTTTTTT; cdr3_aa: CASSVRSGGQSGELFF
v_call: TRBV19; j_call: TRBJ2-2; clone_size: NA; d_call: TRBD2; cdr3_nt: TGTGCCAGTAGTATCACCTCCCTAGCGGGAGGGCGTTCCGGGGAGCTGTTTTTT; cdr3_aa: CASSITSLAGGRSGELFF
v_call: TRBV19; j_call: TRBJ1-5; clone_size: NA; d_call: TRBD1; cdr3_nt: TGTGCCACCCAAACCCGGACAGGGGCTAATAGCAATCAGCCCCAGCATTTT; cdr3_aa: CATQTRTGANSNQPQHF
v_call: TRBV27; j_call: TRBJ2-6; clone_size: once; d_call: TRBD1; cdr3_nt: TGTGCCAGCAGTCGAACGGGACAGAGCCCCTCTGGGGCCAACGTCCTGACTTTC; cdr3_aa: CASSRTGQSPSGANVLTF
v_call: TRBV6-1; j_call: TRBJ1-5; clone_size: once; d_call: TRBD1; cdr3_nt: TGTGCCAGCAGTGTGGAACCGGGACAGGGGGGTCAGCCCCAGCATTTT; cdr3_aa: CASSVEPGQGGQPQHF
v_call: TRBV7-2; j_call: TRBJ2-3; clone_size: once; d_call: NA; cdr3_nt: TGTGCCAGCAGCTTAGCCCTTCGACAGTTAGATACGCAGTATTTT; cdr3_aa: CASSLALRQLDTQYF
v_call: TRBV30; j_call: TRBJ1-6; clone_size: NA; d_call: NA; cdr3_nt: TGTGCCTGGAGTGTTTATTCTTCACCCCTCCACTTT; cdr3_aa: CAWSVYSSPLHF
v_call: TRBV19; j_call: TRBJ1-6; clone_size: NA; d_call: NA; cdr3_nt: TGTGCCAGTAGTACAGCGGCGAATGGATCACCCCTCCACTTT; cdr3_aa: CASSTAANGSPLHF
v_call: TRBV7-8; j_call: TRBJ2-2; clone_size: NA; d_call: TRBD2; cdr3_nt: TGTGCCAGCAATCATAGGGAGCGGGAGGGCCGACGGGGCACCGGGGAGCTGTTTTTT; cdr3_aa: CASNHREREGRRGTGELFF
v_call: TRBV6-1; j_call: TRBJ2-1; clone_size: NA; d_call: NA; cdr3_nt: TGTGCCAGCAAACTACAGGGAAGCTCCTACAATGAGCAGTTCTTC; cdr3_aa: CASKLQGSSYNEQFF
v_call: TRBV2; j_call: TRBJ2-3; clone_size: NA; d_call: TRBD2; cdr3_nt: TGTGCCAGCAGTGTCGGACTAGCGGGTGGCACAGATACGCAGTATTTT; cdr3_aa: CASSVGLAGGTDTQYF
v_call: TRBV7-9; j_call: TRBJ2-1; clone_size: NA; d_call: TRBD2; cdr3_nt: TGTGCCAGCAGTCCCCCCCCAGCGGGAGGGGTGAATGAGCAGTTCTTC; cdr3_aa: CASSPPPAGGVNEQFF
v_call: TRBV7-9; j_call: TRBJ1-1; clone_size: NA; d_call: TRBD1; cdr3_nt: TGTGCCAGCAGCTCGGTAGTTCGGGACAGGGGGCCCACTGAAGCTTTCTTT; cdr3_aa: CASSSVVRDRGPTEAFF
v_call: TRBV25-1; j_call: TRBJ1-1; clone_size: NA; d_call: NA; cdr3_nt: TGTGCCAGCAGTGAAAATCCGGGTTACACTGAAGCTTTCTTT; cdr3_aa: CASSENPGYTEAFF
v_call: TRBV5-4; j_call: TRBJ1-2; clone_size: NA; d_call: NA; cdr3_nt: TGTGCCAGCAGCTTAGACAGCTATGGCTACACCTTC; cdr3_aa: CASSLDSYGYTF
v_call: TRBV6-5; j_call: TRBJ2-3; clone_size: NA; d_call: NA; cdr3_nt: TGTGCCACTTGCCGGGACTCCTACTGCACAGATACGCAGTATTTT; cdr3_aa: CATCRDSYCTDTQYF
v_call: TRBV28; j_call: TRBJ1-5; clone_size: NA; d_call: NA; cdr3_nt: TGTGCCAGCAGTCTCCCCGGACGGGGGTATCAGCCCCAGCATTTT; cdr3_aa: CASSLPGRGYQPQHF
v_call: TRBV6-5; j_call: TRBJ2-7; clone_size: NA; d_call: TRBD2; cdr3_nt: TGTGCCAGCAGTTACGACGCGGGAGGGCCCGGCGAGCAGTACTTC; cdr3_aa: CASSYDAGGPGEQYF
v_call: TRBV5-1; j_call: TRBJ1-1; clone_size: NA; d_call: NA; cdr3_nt: TGCGCCAGCAGCTTTTTACAGGGTGAAACTGAAGCTTTCTTT; cdr3_aa: CASSFLQGETEAFF
v_call: TRBV6-4; j_call: TRBJ1-1; clone_size: NA; d_call: NA; cdr3_nt: TGTGCCAGCAGTGACGTCGGGGGAACTGAAGCTTTCTTT; cdr3_aa: CASSDVGGTEAFF
v_call: TRBV5-1; j_call: TRBJ2-7; clone_size: NA; d_call: TRBD1; cdr3_nt: TGCGCCAGCAGCTTATGGGGACAGGGGGACTCCTACGAGCAGTACTTC; cdr3_aa: CASSLWGQGDSYEQYF
v_call: TRBV27; j_call: TRBJ1-5; clone_size: NA; d_call: NA; cdr3_nt: TGTGCCAGCAGTTCATTACAGGGAGGGGATCAGCCCCAGCATTTT; cdr3_aa: CASSSLQGGDQPQHF
v_call: TRBV6-6; j_call: TRBJ1-1; clone_size: NA; d_call: TRBD1; cdr3_nt: TGTGCCAGCAGGGACAGGGGGCAGGGAGCTTTCTTT; cdr3_aa: CASRDRGQGAFF
v_call: TRBV6-1; j_call: TRBJ1-3; clone_size: few; d_call: NA; cdr3_nt: TGTGCCAGCAGTGCACAGGGACGTTACTCTGGAAACACCATATATTTT; cdr3_aa: CASSAQGRYSGNTIYF
v_call: TRBV28; j_call: TRBJ2-1; clone_size: NA; d_call: NA; cdr3_nt: TGTGCCAGCAGTCCTCCATCCAGGGGCGGGGGTTGGAATGAGCAGTTCTTC; cdr3_aa: CASSPPSRGGGWNEQFF
v_call: TRBV5-5; j_call: TRBJ1-3; clone_size: NA; d_call: NA; cdr3_nt: TGTGCCAGCAGCTTGAGTGGGCAGCCCCGCTCTGGAAACACCATATATTTT; cdr3_aa: CASSLSGQPRSGNTIYF
v_call: TRBV7-9; j_call: TRBJ2-3; clone_size: NA; d_call: TRBD2; cdr3_nt: TGTTCCAGCAGCCCCACTAGCGGGAGTCCGCAAGTTACGCAGTATTTT; cdr3_aa: CSSSPTSGSPQVTQYF
v_call: TRBV13; j_call: TRBJ2-1; clone_size: NA; d_call: NA; cdr3_nt: TGTGCCAGCAGCTTAGGAGCCCAGCAGTTCTTC; cdr3_aa: CASSLGAQQFF
v_call: TRBV9; j_call: TRBJ2-3; clone_size: NA; d_call: TRBD2; cdr3_nt: TGTGCCAGCAGCGTGTCTAGCGGGAGCACAGATACGCAGTATTTT; cdr3_aa: CASSVSSGSTDTQYF
v_call: TRBV7-9; j_call: TRBJ1-2; clone_size: NA; d_call: TRBD1; cdr3_nt: TGTGCCAGCAGCTCGGGACAGGCGTGGGGCTATGGCTACACCTTC; cdr3_aa: CASSSGQAWGYGYTF
v_call: TRBV11-2; j_call: TRBJ2-1; clone_size: NA; d_call: TRBD2; cdr3_nt: TGTGCCAGCAGCTTATTACCAGCGGGGGGTCGGGATGAGCAGTTCTTC; cdr3_aa: CASSLLPAGGRDEQFF
v_call: TRBV15; j_call: TRBJ1-2; clone_size: once; d_call: TRBD1; cdr3_nt: TGTGCCACCAGCCCCCTCACAGGGGGCCTCCTCTATGGCTACACCTTC; cdr3_aa: CATSPLTGGLLYGYTF
v_call: TRBV6-5; j_call: TRBJ2-7; clone_size: NA; d_call: NA; cdr3_nt: TGTGCCAGCAGTCACTACGAGCAGTACTTC; cdr3_aa: CASSHYEQYF
v_call: TRBV9; j_call: TRBJ2-1; clone_size: NA; d_call: NA; cdr3_nt: TGTGCCAGCAGCTCTAGTCGCCTGCAATACAATGAGCAGTTCTTC; cdr3_aa: CASSSSRLQYNEQFF
v_call: TRBV7-9; j_call: TRBJ2-1; clone_size: NA; d_call: TRBD2; cdr3_nt: TGTTCCAGCAGCTTAGGACTAGCGGGAGGCCATCCCCTCAATGAGCAGTTCTTC; cdr3_aa: CSSSLGLAGGHPLNEQFF
v_call: TRBV30; j_call: TRBJ2-3; clone_size: NA; d_call: NA; cdr3_nt: TGTGCCTCAACGACAGGGAGGAACACAGATACGCAGTATTTT; cdr3_aa: CASTTGRNTDTQYF
v_call: TRBV19; j_call: TRBJ1-5; clone_size: once; d_call: TRBD1; cdr3_nt: TGTGCCAGTAATCGACCCGGCGGCCCACAGGGGCAGCCCCAGCATTTT; cdr3_aa: CASNRPGGPQGQPQHF
v_call: TRBV2; j_call: TRBJ1-5; clone_size: NA; d_call: NA; cdr3_nt: TGTGCCAGCAGCATGAATCAGCCCCAGCATTTT; cdr3_aa: CASSMNQPQHF
v_call: TRBV11-1; j_call: TRBJ2-7; clone_size: NA; d_call: NA; cdr3_nt: TGTGCCAGCAGCCCCGGGGGTGTTTCCTACGAGCAGTACTTC; cdr3_aa: CASSPGGVSYEQYF
v_call: TRBV6-5; j_call: TRBJ2-3; clone_size: NA; d_call: NA; cdr3_nt: TGTGCCAGCAGCGTGGACCTCCGGGGGTCAGATACGCAGTATTTT; cdr3_aa: CASSVDLRGSDTQYF
v_call: TRBV7-9; j_call: TRBJ2-3; clone_size: NA; d_call: NA; cdr3_nt: TGTGCCAGCAGCTTAATCGAGATAGCGGAGACAGATACGCAGTATTTT; cdr3_aa: CASSLIEIAETDTQYF